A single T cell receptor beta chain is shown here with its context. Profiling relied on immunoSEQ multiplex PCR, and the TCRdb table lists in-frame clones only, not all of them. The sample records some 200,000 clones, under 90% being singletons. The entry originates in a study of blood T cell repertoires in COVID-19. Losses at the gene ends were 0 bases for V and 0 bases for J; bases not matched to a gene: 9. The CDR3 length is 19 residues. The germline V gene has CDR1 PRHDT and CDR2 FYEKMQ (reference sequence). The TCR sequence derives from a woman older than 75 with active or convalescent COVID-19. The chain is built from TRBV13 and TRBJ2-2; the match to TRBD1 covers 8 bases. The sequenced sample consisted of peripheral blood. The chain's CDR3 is CASSLGPSRTGSNTGELFF. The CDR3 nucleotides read TGTGCCAGCAGCTTAGGCCCCAGTCGGACAGGGTCGAACACCGGGGAGCTGTTTTTT.